This paragraph covers one T cell receptor (beta chain) sequence. Its cognate antigen has yet to be identified. Per-nucleotide qualities are absent, and no much larger clonotype sits a single base away. The meaning of the sample's time point label: pre-sensitization, week 0. The treatment or condition label corresponds to: therapeutic diphenylcyclopropenone sensitization with weekly scalp DPC. At each patch-test visit, blood was drawn before the patch test was applied. To be eligible, patients had to be aged 18 to 70, diagnosed with alopecia and judged suitable for DPC therapy, while pregnant patients were excluded. Total RNA was extracted from unfractionated whole blood that had been collected in Tempus Blood RNA tubes. CDR1 and CDR2, looked up from the germline V gene (reference sequence), are LGHDT and YNNKEL. From its cysteine to its phenylalanine, the CDR3 spans 14 amino acids. The retained sequence is limited to the CDR3, 42 bases, with the frame set at the first base. Between the V and J ends, shortened by 1 base and 5 bases respectively, the junction contains 9 bases.

The data belong to a study of human T cells and chemical hapten exposure (dated by TCRdb to about 2021). Turning to the overall study: For sensitization, 2% DPC in acetone was applied to a roughly 2 cm by roughly 2 cm area of upper inner arm skin. Patients additionally received weekly therapeutic DPC doses to the scalp throughout the roughly 23-week study period. Patch tests used Finn chambers with 0.01% DPC on the upper back, scored after 6 days by International Contact Dermatitis Research Group standards. Most of the patients in the cohort were female, and the cohort covered alopecia areata with under or over 50% scalp involvement, alopecia totalis and alopecia universalis. Libraries were pooled for sequencing, and per-sample TCR yields varied mainly because of small differences in library volumes within the pool. In alopecia patients, the study followed how the peripheral blood TCR repertoire changed in vivo over primary and secondary sensitization to diphenylcyclopropenone (DPC), a hapten. Patient blood was sampled pre-sensitization (week 0) and at 2, 6 and about 24 weeks after DPC sensitization. Under 30 alopecia patients gave blood for TCR sequencing at one to four time points (pre-sensitization, 2, 6 and 24 weeks).

On the study overall, not on this receptor specifically: No change with DPC sensitization was found in the number of TCRs above 1 in 1000 frequency, and no evidence of global repertoire structure alterations was found. Compared with pre-sensitization or healthy control sets, expanded TCRs formed significantly more large CDR3 similarity clusters, which is consistent with antigen-driven responses. Repeated subsampling changed both the strength of the expansion versus patch-test correlation and the threshold at which that correlation became significant. All patients had alopecia, a presumed autoimmune disease, so their immune response might differ from that of healthy individuals. A positive correlation was found between the number of PT1 expanded TCRs and patch test score, with significance reached at thresholds 8, 16 and 32 but not 4.

To prepare the library, RACE was applied. For sequencing, a NextSeq 500 was employed. During library preparation, unique molecular identifiers were attached to individual cDNA molecules so that TCRs could be counted quantitatively and reproducibly. From each blood RNA sample, both TCR alpha and TCR beta chains were sequenced. In the original analysis: The median number of TCRs per sample was approximately 98,000, ranging from about 20,000 to 700,000. The Decombinator software suite was used to annotate the V, J and CDR3 of the TCR reads. For the PS versus PT1 abundance plots, all samples were subsampled to the same number of TCRs (28,000). Expanded TCRs were defined as absent before sensitization and observed at least eight times at the 2-week time point. TCRdb reanalyzed the raw reads on its own, using fastp at Q25 for trimming and MiXCR for clone calling, and kept in-frame beta chains. Here each entry gathers all rows of one CDR3 protein and keeps the most common genes and DNA. The authors' filters were not applied to this entry. The sample yields 99,000 or so distinct CDR3 sequences; about a tenth were counted once. The leading ten clones occupy about 3% of the sample.

Sequences were derived from whole blood, sampled in connection with sensitization to the hapten diphenylcyclopropenone (DPC). The chain is assembled from TRBV3-1 and TRBJ1-5, with the D gene too uncertain to name. The source of this sequence is a woman aged 55-69 years with alopecia areata. Some clones in this sample may be carry-over from other donors' samples. The sequenced DNA is TGTGCCAGCAGCCAAGGAGGAGTCGATCAGCCCCAGCATTTT. This yields the protein CASSQGGVDQPQHF.